The 29 T cell receptor beta chains in this list originate from one sample, sequenced in a study of T cell changes during pregnancy in multiple sclerosis. Sequencing was performed with immunoSEQ multiplex PCR; in TCRdb, only in-frame clones are kept and a portion is missing. The sample consists of roughly 38,000 clones, around 90% of them appearing once. The sample consisted of CD8+ T cells from peripheral blood mononuclear cells, taken in the third trimester of pregnancy. These receptor sequences come from a female donor with multiple sclerosis, enrolled in a pregnancy study.

The rearrangement uses TRBV9 and TRBJ2-1; perhaps TRBD2 as D (5 bases). CDR3 length: 18 amino acids. The V and J ends lost 0 bases and 0 bases respectively, with 16 bases between them. The germline gives CDR1 SGDLS, CDR2 YYNGEE. The CDR3 nucleotides are TGTGCCAGCAGCGTAGAGGACTCGGGTATAATCTCCTACAATGAGCAGTTCTTC. Translated, it gives CASSVEDSGIISYNEQFF.

V gene TRBV6-6 combines with J gene TRBJ1-2; 7 bases fit TRBD1. This CDR3 has 14 residues. Germline V gives CDR1 MNHNY, CDR2 SVGAGI (reference sequence). The ends lost 3 bases at V and 5 bases at J; junction bases unmatched: 6. The CDR3 region has the DNA TGTGCCAGCAGTTATAGCCAGGGGGGTTATGGCTACACCTTC. The encoded protein is CASSYSQGGYGYTF.

The V gene is TRBV15, the J gene TRBJ2-1, with TRBD2 matching 9 bases. This CDR3 has 16 residues. V trimming: 0 bases; J trimming: 9 bases; junction bases outside the gene matches: 9. Germline V gene data show CDR1 as LNHNV and CDR2 as YYDKDF (reference sequence). The CDR3 DNA is TGTGCCACCAGCAGAGATCGGAGCGGGGGGCCCTCTGAGCAGTTCTTC. Protein: CATSRDRSGGPSEQFF.

The CDR3 region has the DNA TGTGCCAGCAGCCCTCCACAGGGGGGGCCTGAAGCTTTCTTT. As protein: CASSPPQGGPEAFF. This chain connects TRBV13 to TRBJ1-1; 8 bases line up with TRBD1. Germline V CDR1 and CDR2: PRHDT, FYEKMQ (reference sequence). Losses at the gene ends were 5 bases for V and 6 bases for J; bases not matched to a gene: 8. This CDR3 is built from 14 residues.

This chain uses TRBV9 with TRBJ1-2; D is unresolved. The CDR3 is 13 amino acids. Germline CDR1 and CDR2: SGDLS and YYNGEE. V was trimmed by 4 bases and J by 1 base, leaving 8 bases between them. The CDR3 DNA is TGTGCCAGCAGCATCGGAGGTAACTATGGCTACACCTTC. Amino acids: CASSIGGNYGYTF. Combining the CDR3 with reference TRBV9 and TRBJ1-2 gives the whole variable domain DSGVTQTPKHLITATGQRVTLRCSPRSGDLSVYWYQQSLDQGLQFLIQYYNGEERAKGNILERFSAQQFPDLHSELNLSSLELGDSALYFCASSIGGNYGYTFGSGTRLTVV.

The V and J genes are TRBV27 and TRBJ2-7, with D perhaps TRBD2 (6 bases). V shed 3 bases and J shed 5 bases, with 14 bases lying between them. The CDR3 loop spans 14 amino acids. The germline CDR1 and CDR2 sequences are MNHEY and SMNVEV (reference sequence). The CDR3 DNA follows: TGTGCCAGCAGTTTGCAGGGAGCGGGCGACGAGCAGTACTTC. It encodes CASSLQGAGDEQYF.

This chain joins TRBV25-1 and TRBJ2-5, with a tentative D call TRBD1 (6 bases). The CDR3 totals 14 residues. In germline, CDR1 is MGHDK, CDR2 SYGVNS. Trimming took off 11 bases at V and 7 bases at J, with 23 bases between the two ends. CDR3 protein: CAARTGQYRVTQYF. The CDR3 coding sequence is TGTGCCGCGAGAACAGGGCAATATAGAGTGACCCAGTACTTC.

The chain recombines TRBV6-5 with TRBJ1-1; 9 bases line up with TRBD1. The CDR3 runs to 14 residues. Germline V gene sequence: CDR1 MNHEY, CDR2 SVGAGI. J was trimmed by 4 bases and V by 6 bases; bases with no gene match: 6. The CDR3 reads CASRITGGFTEAFF. CDR3 sequence (DNA): TGTGCCAGCAGAATAACAGGGGGCTTCACTGAAGCTTTCTTT.

J is TRBJ1-1 and V is TRBV18, with 9 bases matching TRBD1. CDR1 is KGHSH, CDR2 LQKENI, per germline. This CDR3 spans 14 amino acids. V was clipped by 2 bases and J by 10 bases; unmatched bases: 8. CDR3 residues: CASSPTGGTEIAFF. The CDR3 DNA reads as TGTGCCAGCTCACCAACAGGGGGCACAGAGATAGCTTTCTTT. The variable domain in full, completed from reference TRBV18 and TRBJ1-1, reads NAGVMQNPRHLVRRRGQEARLRCSPMKGHSHVYWYRQLPEEGLKFMVYLQKENIIDESGMPKERFSAEFPKEGPSILRIQQVVRGDSAAYFCASSPTGGTEIAFFGQGTRLTVV.

The rearrangement joins TRBV30 to TRBJ1-4; D call uncertain. V lost 2 bases, J lost 6 bases, and 7 bases lay in between. The CDR3 is made up of 12 amino acids. Germline CDR1 reads GTSNPN; CDR2 reads SVGIG (reference sequence). CDR3 sequence reads: CAWSLPDEKLFF. The CDR3 DNA reads TGTGCCTGGAGTCTCCCGGATGAAAAACTGTTTTTT.

The CDR3 region has the DNA TGTGCCACCAGCAGAAAACAAGTAAACGAGCAGTACTTC. Protein: CATSRKQVNEQYF. The chain employs TRBV15 and TRBJ2-7; D uncertain. CDR3 length: 13 amino acids. Trimming took off 2 bases at V and 5 bases at J, with 10 bases between the two ends. CDR1 is LNHNV and CDR2 is YYDKDF in the germline V gene (reference sequence).

The chain uses TRBV5-6 and TRBJ2-5; D unclear. The J call may not be correct, given that the DNA end is closer to TRBJ2-7. Germline CDR1 is SGHDT and CDR2 is YYEEEE. CDR3 size: 11 residues. In DNA, the CDR3 is TGTGCCAGCAGCTTGAGATACGAGCAGTACTTC. It translates to CASSLRYEQYF.

This clone was observed a single time. V and J are TRBV25-1 and TRBJ1-4, with 8 bases fitting TRBD1. The CDR3 consists of 15 residues. The V gene's germline CDR1 is MGHDK and CDR2 SYGVNS. With V trimmed by 4 bases and J by 4 bases, 5 bases remained unmatched. For the CDR3, the DNA is TGTGCCAGCAGTGGGAGGACAGGGATTAATGAAAAACTGTTTTTT. Amino acid sequence: CASSGRTGINEKLFF. Combining the CDR3 with reference TRBV25-1 and TRBJ1-4 gives the whole variable domain EADIYQTPRYLVIGTGKKITLECSQTMGHDKMYWYQQDPGMELHLIHYSYGVNSTEKGDLSSESTVSRIRTEHFPLTLESARPSHTSQYLCASSGRTGINEKLFFGSGTQLSVL.

This chain joins TRBV4-3 and TRBJ2-7, with D maybe TRBD2 (11 bases). Trimming removed 2 bases at V and 5 bases at J, with 25 bases between. Germline V gives CDR1 LGHNA, CDR2 YSLEER. The CDR3 length is 18 residues. Here the CDR3 reads CASSQRRVAGGTGDEQYF. CDR3 nucleotide sequence: TGCGCCAGCAGCCAACGTCGGGTAGCGGGGGGGACAGGGGACGAGCAGTACTTC.

The CDR3 bases are TGCGCCAGCAGCCAAGTCTTGGGGGGAACCGGGGAGCTGTTTTTT. Amino acids: CASSQVLGGTGELFF. The gene calls are TRBV4-3 and TRBJ2-2; the D gene is possibly TRBD2 (6 bases). The CDR3 is 15 residues long. Germline-derived CDR1 and CDR2 are LGHNA and YSLEER. The germline V and J ends were trimmed by 1 base and 5 bases, with 11 bases remaining between them.

This clone was seen once. The chain links TRBV5-1 to TRBJ1-1; no clear D gene. Germline CDR1 is SGHRS and CDR2 is YFSETQ. The CDR3 is 13 amino acids. Deletions cut 0 bases from V and 7 bases from J, with 10 bases between. The CDR3 sequence is CASSLGGIREAFF. CDR3 bases: TGCGCCAGCAGCTTGGGAGGGATTCGTGAAGCTTTCTTT.

CDR3 sequence: CASSSTGFYEQYF. The CDR3 DNA reads TGTGCCAGCAGTTCAACAGGATTCTACGAGCAGTACTTC. V and J are TRBV27 and TRBJ2-7, with D tentatively TRBD1 (5 bases). Trimming shortened V by 4 bases and J by 3 bases, and 10 bases separated the two germline ends. CDR3 length equals 13 residues. The germline CDR1 and CDR2 sequences are MNHEY and SMNVEV (reference sequence).

The chain couples TRBV5-6 to TRBJ2-7, with D possibly being TRBD2 (7 bases). The CDR3 is 15 amino acids. The V end was cut by 0 bases, the J end by 2 bases, with 12 bases between. The germline gives CDR1 SGHDT, CDR2 YYEEEE. The CDR3 is CASSLGGGGAYEQYF. CDR3 bases: TGTGCCAGCAGCTTGGGGGGAGGGGGGGCCTACGAGCAGTACTTC.

This clone was observed a handful of times. The chain couples TRBV4-3 to TRBJ2-3, with D perhaps matching TRBD1 (6 bases). Germline V gene data show CDR1 as LGHNA and CDR2 as YSLEER. V lost 1 base and J 0 bases, leaving 11 bases between the germline ends. The CDR3 extends over 16 amino acids. The DNA for the CDR3 is TGCGCCAGCAGCCAAGGAATAGGGGGTAGCACAGATACGCAGTATTTT. Translation gives CASSQGIGGSTDTQYF.

The V and J genes are TRBV5-1 and TRBJ1-2; D not certain. The V gene lost 1 base and the J gene lost 2 bases, with 9 bases spanning the gap. Germline V CDR1 and CDR2: SGHRS, YFSETQ. The CDR3 runs 14 residues. CDR3 in amino acids: CASSLFGGNYGYTF. CDR3 DNA sequence: TGCGCCAGCAGCTTGTTTGGCGGAAACTATGGCTACACCTTC.

J is TRBJ2-6 and V is TRBV6-5; D not certain. Germline CDR1 MNHEY, CDR2 SVGAGI. Deletions cut 6 bases from V and 3 bases from J, with 12 bases between. The CDR3 consists of 15 residues. DNA of the CDR3: TGTGCCAGCAGGCCTGGGCCTGGTGGGGCCAACGTCCTGACTTTC. It specifies CASRPGPGGANVLTF.

V and J are TRBV7-6 and TRBJ2-7, with 10 bases aligning to TRBD1. Germline V lookup: CDR1 SGHVS, CDR2 FNYEAQ. The CDR3 is 15 amino acids. The V gene end was trimmed by 3 bases and the J gene end by 2 bases; junction bases not matched to a gene: 4. CDR3 amino acids: CASSLGQGPPYEQYF. The DNA for the CDR3 is TGTGCCAGCAGCTTGGGACAGGGGCCCCCCTACGAGCAGTACTTC.

This sequence joins TRBV7-8 and TRBJ1-5, with 7 bases matching TRBD1. Looked up from germline, CDR1 is SGHVS and CDR2 is FQNEAQ. The CDR3 runs 16 residues. V trimming: 4 bases; J trimming: 3 bases; junction bases outside the gene matches: 9. In DNA, the CDR3 is TGTGCCAGCAGCTACTGGACAGGTCCTATCAATCAGCCCCAGCATTTT. As protein: CASSYWTGPINQPQHF.

This chain joins TRBV6-5 and TRBJ2-5; D may be TRBD1 (5 bases). Trimming pared 6 bases from V and 5 bases from J, leaving 19 bases between. The CDR3 runs 15 residues. Germline CDR1 reads MNHEY; CDR2 reads SVGAGI. CDR3 coding DNA: TGTGCCAGCAGCTACGGTGAAGGGGCTGGGGAGACCCAGTACTTC. Encoded protein: CASSYGEGAGETQYF.

The chain joins TRBV27 to TRBJ2-5, with a possible D match to TRBD1 (6 bases). Per the germline V gene, CDR1 is MNHEY and CDR2 is SMNVEV (reference sequence). V lost 1 base to trimming and J lost 4 bases, with 7 bases between them. CDR3 size: 13 residues. The CDR3 is CASSLLQGETQYF. For the CDR3, the DNA is TGTGCCAGCAGTTTATTACAGGGAGAGACCCAGTACTTC.

This chain joins TRBV5-6 and TRBJ2-7; TRBD1 matches 9 bases. This CDR3 spans 14 amino acids. In germline, CDR1 is SGHDT, CDR2 YYEEEE. The V and J ends lost 3 bases and 6 bases, in that order; junction bases with no gene match: 7. In nucleotides, the CDR3 is TGTGCCAGCAGCTCCGGGACAGGGCTGAGCGAGCAGTACTTC. Residues: CASSSGTGLSEQYF.

The chain employs TRBV6-5 and TRBJ1-4, with 10 bases lining up with TRBD1. From germline, CDR1 is MNHEY and CDR2 SVGAGI. This CDR3 has 14 residues. V gave up 5 bases and J gave up 8 bases; unmatched junction bases: 5. The CDR3 nucleotides are TGTGCCAGCAGTATCGGGACAGGGGTCGAAAAACTGTTTTTT. Translation gives CASSIGTGVEKLFF.

The V gene is TRBV11-1, the J gene TRBJ2-3; weak D call: TRBD1 (6 bases). With 0 bases removed from V and 2 bases from J, the gap between germline ends came to 18 bases. The CDR3 extends over 18 amino acids. Germline-derived CDR1 and CDR2 are SGHAT and FQDESV (reference sequence). The CDR3 region is CASSLASGWGLYTDTQYF. CDR3 DNA sequence: TGTGCCAGCAGCTTAGCCTCAGGTTGGGGGCTATACACAGATACGCAGTATTTT.

The V gene is TRBV2, the J gene TRBJ2-7, with D tentatively TRBD2 (6 bases). Germline V CDR1 and CDR2: SNHLY, FYNNEI. Between the trimmed V and J ends, which lost 6 bases and 1 base, there was a span of 10 bases. The CDR3 is 13 amino acids. The CDR3 DNA follows: TGTGCCAGCAGAGGGACTGAATCCTACGAGCAGTACTTC. Amino acid sequence: CASRGTESYEQYF.